The entry that follows covers one T cell receptor beta chain sequence. CDR3 size: 14 residues. V was cut by 0 bases and J by 1 base, with 7 bases left in between. Germline V gene sequence: CDR1 SGDLS, CDR2 YYNGEE. Using its own MiXCR run on the RT-PCR reads, TCRdb lists one record per CDR3 protein. The sample has approximately 720,000 distinct CDR3 sequences, 12% to 15% seen once; the top ten hold roughly 3.9%. The sequencing input was memory CD4+ T cells from blood. This receptor was taken from a female donor in good health, serving as a healthy control. The V call is TRBV9, the J call TRBJ2-5; D unclear. The CDR3 region is CASSVGSSQETQYF. CDR3 nucleotide sequence: TGTGCCAGCAGCGTAGGGTCTAGCCAAGAGACCCAGTACTTC. The full variable domain, with the rest looked up from reference TRBV9 and TRBJ2-5, is DSGVTQTPKHLITATGQRVTLRCSPRSGDLSVYWYQQSLDQGLQFLIQYYNGEERAKGNILERFSAQQFPDLHSELNLSSLELGDSALYFCASSVGSSQETQYFGPGTRLLVL.